The entry that follows covers one T cell receptor (beta chain) sequence. These data come from a study of blood T cell repertoires in COVID-19. Turning to the study itself: Samples of COVID-19 (acute and convalescent) were obtained from the United States, Italy and Spain. PBMCs, B-cell-depleted T cells, or T cells provided the cDNA or gDNA that made up the material.

Authors' analysis steps: The authors estimated nucleated cell counts from reference gene primer amplification. Generated by immunoSEQ multiplex PCR, the TCRdb table keeps only in-frame clones and is missing some. V and J calls and clone size are those listed in that table; D and trimming were worked out from the DNA. The sample lists 400,000 or so clones, 75% to 90% occurring once. Germline CDR1 reads DFQATT; CDR2 reads SNEGSKA (reference sequence). The CDR3 runs to 11 residues. Deletions cut 1 base from V and 5 bases from J, with 5 bases between. Seattle enrolled patients during active infection and tracked them longitudinally.

Source material: peripheral blood. This clonotype was sampled from a woman in her thirties or forties with COVID-19, enrolled during active disease. The gene calls are TRBV20-1 and TRBJ1-1; D not resolved. The DNA for the CDR3 is TGCAGTGCTAGAGCTTTAACTGAAGCTTTCTTT. This gives the protein CSARALTEAFF.